Listed below are T cell receptor beta chains from one sample, sequenced in a study of blood T cell repertoires in COVID-19. Data came from immunoSEQ multiplex PCR; TCRdb stores just in-frame clones and leaves some out. Among about 64,000 clones listed, about 90% were seen once. Sequenced input: peripheral blood. These receptors all stem from a woman in her fifties or sixties with COVID-19, enrolled during active disease. Each CDR3 is given without its conserved first and last residue. The order of the fields is clone size, V gene, D gene, CDR3 protein. D genes are given only for firm matches. For some rows the clone size is stated as once, few or many, or as a class when expanded; others skip it.

>-|TRBV6-2/TRBV6-3|-
ASSTSWGRGGPEAF
>-|TRBV11-2|TRBD2
ASSMGLDYEQY
>-|TRBV4-1|TRBD2
ASSQGGLAGGSSYEQY
>-|TRBV5-4|-
ASSWGQGSEAF
>-|TRBV28|TRBD1
ASSLAGTGVGMYGYT
>few|TRBV2|-
ASSEAGGGYEQY
>-|TRBV29-1|-
SVVQGLNQPQH
>-|TRBV29-1|-
SAGGQGGGYT
>-|TRBV7-9|-
ASSLFNTGWDGYT
>-|TRBV12-3/TRBV12-4|-
ASSFRNTEAF
>-|TRBV3-1/TRBV3-2|-
ASSPITRTVTYNEQF
>-|TRBV18|-
ASSPSTGRSQPQH
>once|TRBV19|TRBD1
ASSIDLGTGSKNIQY
>-|TRBV28|TRBD1
ASSLVGTGRANEQF
>-|TRBV7-9|TRBD1
ASSVTGMADTQY
>-|TRBV7-9|TRBD1
ASSQGQGAAEAF
>-|TRBV10-3|TRBD2
AIRGTSRGYEQY
>once|TRBV10-3|-
AAKGVGETQY
>-|TRBV5-6|-
ASSASLQVREQY